A selection of T cell receptor beta chains follows, all from one sample in a study of blood T cell repertoires in COVID-19. Sequencing used immunoSEQ multiplex PCR; TCRdb keeps in-frame clones, though not all of them. The sample holds more than 300,000 clones, 89% seen once. Sequenced sample: peripheral blood. All receptors come from a woman in her thirties with COVID-19, enrolled during active disease. CDR3s include the opening cysteine and the closing phenylalanine or tryptophan. A D gene is named only where the DNA matches it firmly. Clone size is stated in some rows and not others, as once, few, many or a class when expanded.

TRBV18	14	TRBJ1-2	NA	NA	TGTGCCAGCTCACCAGGGCAGGGCATCTATGGCTACACCTTC	CASSPGQGIYGYTF
TRBV10-3	14	TRBJ1-2	NA	NA	TGTGCCATCAGTGAGTATACGGCTAGTTATGGCTACACCTTC	CAISEYTASYGYTF
TRBV2	14	TRBJ1-3	NA	TRBD1	TGTGCCAGCAGACACAGGGGGCAGGGAAACACCATATATTTT	CASRHRGQGNTIYF
TRBV4-1	17	TRBJ1-1	NA	TRBD1	TGCGCCAGCAGCCAAGTATACCGGGACAGGGGGCTCACTGAAGCTTTCTTT	CASSQVYRDRGLTEAFF
TRBV30	13	TRBJ1-1	NA	NA	TGTGCCTGGAAGCGGGGGGCAGGAACTGAAGCTTTCTTT	CAWKRGAGTEAFF
TRBV11-3	15	TRBJ2-2	NA	TRBD1	TGTGCCAGCAGCCCAAGGACAGGACCCACCGGGGAGCTGTTTTTT	CASSPRTGPTGELFF
TRBV19	15	TRBJ2-7	NA	TRBD2	TGTGCCAGTAGTATAGGGAGCGGGGTGATCTACGAGCAGTACTTC	CASSIGSGVIYEQYF
TRBV18	15	TRBJ1-5	NA	TRBD1	TGTGCCAGCTCACCTTCCAGGGGGCTCAATCAGCCCCAGCATTTT	CASSPSRGLNQPQHF
TRBV6-2/TRBV6-3	11	TRBJ2-7	NA	NA	TGTGCCAGCAGTCGGGACTACGAGCAGTACTTC	CASSRDYEQYF
TRBV12-3/TRBV12-4	13	TRBJ2-2	NA	NA	TGTGCCAGCAGTCCTCAAGGGGCCGGGGAGCTGTTTTTT	CASSPQGAGELFF
TRBV6-5	16	TRBJ1-3	NA	NA	TGTGCCAGCAGTTACTCGACGGGTTCGAGGGGAAACACCATATATTTT	CASSYSTGSRGNTIYF
TRBV4-2	15	TRBJ2-2	few	TRBD1	TGTGCCAGCAGCTCCGGGACAGGGTACACCGGGGAGCTGTTTTTT	CASSSGTGYTGELFF
TRBV3-1/TRBV3-2	14	TRBJ1-6	NA	NA	TGTGCCAGCAGCCAAGGGCAGGCTGCTTCACCCCTCCACTTT	CASSQGQAASPLHF
TRBV24-1	15	TRBJ2-2	NA	NA	TGTGCCACCAGTGAATCTAGCCTCGACACCGGGGAGCTGTTTTTT	CATSESSLDTGELFF
TRBV28	16	TRBJ2-2	NA	NA	TGTGCCAGCGCCCTCGGCAGGGGCTTCAGCACCGGGGAGCTGTTTTTT	CASALGRGFSTGELFF
TRBV6-5	13	TRBJ1-2	NA	TRBD1	TGTGCCAGCTGGGAACAGGGGGAATACGGCTACACCTTC	CASWEQGEYGYTF
TRBV2	12	TRBJ1-2	NA	NA	TGTGCCAGCAGTTCAGTTAACTATGGCTACACCTTC	CASSSVNYGYTF
TRBV10-3	12	TRBJ1-2	once	NA	TGTGCCATCAGTAGAACGACAGATGGCTACACCTTC	CAISRTTDGYTF
TRBV2	12	TRBJ1-2	NA	NA	TGTGCCAGCGGAGCGGGTGGCTATGGCTACACCTTC	CASGAGGYGYTF
TRBV7-6	15	TRBJ1-2	NA	NA	TGTGCCAGCAGCCCGCGGTCAGACGGCTTATATGGCTACACCTTC	CASSPRSDGLYGYTF
TRBV7-3	19	TRBJ2-3	NA	TRBD2	TGTGCCAGCAGCTTAACGTTTGGGACTAGCGGGATCAGCACAGATACGCAGTATTTT	CASSLTFGTSGISTDTQYF
TRBV4-1	16	TRBJ2-1	NA	TRBD2	TGCGCCAGCAGCTTCCCCGGGACTAGCGATCGGAATGAGCAGTTCTTC	CASSFPGTSDRNEQFF
TRBV27	17	TRBJ2-4	NA	TRBD1	TGTGCCAGCACCCACCTATCGAGGGGGCTAGCCAAAAACATTCAGTACTTC	CASTHLSRGLAKNIQYF
TRBV3-1/TRBV3-2	17	TRBJ2-2	NA	TRBD2	TGTGCCAGCAGCCTCTGGGGAACTAGCGGGGGTCAAGGGGAGCTGTTTTTT	CASSLWGTSGGQGELFF
TRBV4-2	20	TRBJ2-2	NA	TRBD2	TGTGCCAGCAGCCAAGACCCATCCGGGGTAGCGGGGGGGAACACCGGGGAGCTGTTTTTT	CASSQDPSGVAGGNTGELFF
TRBV6-2/TRBV6-3	20	TRBJ2-7	NA	NA	TGTGCCAGCAGCTATCACCATCTCCGGGAAATCAGTAAAACGGACTACGAGCAGTACTTC	CASSYHHLREISKTDYEQYF
TRBV10-3	15	TRBJ2-1	NA	TRBD2	TGTGCCACCTTTAGCGGGGGGGCACAAGGGAATGAGCAGTTCTTC	CATFSGGAQGNEQFF
TRBV12-3/TRBV12-4	13	TRBJ1-2	NA	NA	TGTGCCAGCAGTTACGGCCGGGCGGGTGGCTACACCTTC	CASSYGRAGGYTF
TRBV13	10	TRBJ1-2	NA	NA	TGTGCCAGCAGCTTAGGGGCCTACACCTTC	CASSLGAYTF
TRBV7-9	14	TRBJ2-7	NA	TRBD1	TGTGCCAGCAGCTTCCCGGGACAGAGCTACGAGCAGTACTTC	CASSFPGQSYEQYF
TRBV6-5	14	TRBJ1-6	few	NA	TGTGCCAGCAGTAGGGTTTGGGGGGTTTCACCCCTCCACTTT	CASSRVWGVSPLHF
TRBV11-3	15	TRBJ1-1	NA	TRBD1	TGTGCCAGCAGCCACCGGACAGGAGTGGGCACTGAAGCTTTCTTT	CASSHRTGVGTEAFF
TRBV28	14	TRBJ1-2	once	TRBD1	TGTGCCAGCAGTCCTGGGACAGTTAATTATGGCTACACCTTC	CASSPGTVNYGYTF
TRBV7-9	14	TRBJ1-3	NA	TRBD1	TGTGCCAGCAGCTTGACAGGGACAGGAAACACCATATATTTT	CASSLTGTGNTIYF
TRBV19	14	TRBJ2-4	NA	NA	TGTGCCAGTAGTATAGCAGCAGGTTTGGACATTCAGTACTTC	CASSIAAGLDIQYF
TRBV18	14	TRBJ2-3	NA	NA	TGTGCCAGCTCACCCTCCGGTCTTGCGGATACGCAGTATTTT	CASSPSGLADTQYF
TRBV7-2	16	TRBJ1-2	NA	NA	TGTGCCAGCAGCTTAGTTGCTACCTACCGTCGCGATGGCTACACCTTC	CASSLVATYRRDGYTF
TRBV7-2	15	TRBJ1-6	NA	NA	TGTGCCAGCAGCCCGCCGAGGGCCACTAATTCACCCCTCCACTTT	CASSPPRATNSPLHF
TRBV27	15	TRBJ2-2	NA	NA	TGTGCCACCCAGACCGGGACTTTGGAGACCGGGGAGCTGTTTTTT	CATQTGTLETGELFF
TRBV25-1	15	TRBJ1-6	few	NA	TGTGCCAGCAGTAGGCAGGGAAACTATAATTCACCCCTCCACTTT	CASSRQGNYNSPLHF
TRBV27	15	TRBJ2-7	NA	TRBD2	TGTGCCAGCAGTTTATCGGGCCGGGGGGCCTACGAGCAGTACTTC	CASSLSGRGAYEQYF
TRBV5-1	15	TRBJ1-3	NA	TRBD1	TGCGCCAGCAGCGGGGGACAGGGTGCTGGAAACACCATATATTTT	CASSGGQGAGNTIYF
TRBV5-4	16	TRBJ2-3	NA	TRBD2	TGTGCCAGCAGCTGGACTAGCGGGGCGGGATCAGATACGCAGTATTTT	CASSWTSGAGSDTQYF
TRBV19	15	TRBJ1-5	NA	TRBD1	TGTGCCAGCAAAACCGGGACAGGGGTAAATCAGCCCCAGCATTTT	CASKTGTGVNQPQHF
TRBV11-3	11	TRBJ2-1	NA	TRBD1	TGTGCCAGCAGCTGGGGACAGGGTAGATTCTTC	CASSWGQGRFF
TRBV27	15	TRBJ1-1	NA	TRBD1	TGTGCCAGCAGTCCAGGGGGCAGGGTGGGGACTGAAGCTTTCTTT	CASSPGGRVGTEAFF